This T cell receptor (beta chain) emerged from a study of T-cell reconstitution after alpha-beta-depleted transplantation in children. Construction of the TCRbeta library involved unique molecular identifiers. TCRdb redid the calling of the PCR reads with MiXCR, one entry per CDR3 protein. The data hold around 680,000 distinct CDR3 sequences, with 16% observed a single time. This CDR3 comprises 14 residues. Trimming cost V 4 bases and J 7 bases; bases outside gene matches: 4. Germline CDR1 is SGHTA and CDR2 is FQGNSA. This clonotype was detected many times. This rearrangement joins TRBV7-2 to TRBJ1-4; 9 bases agree with TRBD1. The TCR comes from a human donor who donated a stem cell graft to a child with acute myeloid leukemia. The sample consisted of PBMCs from the stem cell graft donor, taken from the stem cell graft. This CDR3 reads CASSSDRGSEKLFF. CDR3 bases: TGTGCCAGCAGCTCCGACAGGGGGAGTGAAAAACTGTTTTTT. Filled out from reference TRBV7-2 and TRBJ1-4, the complete variable domain reads GAGVSQSPSNKVTEKGKDVELRCDPISGHTALYWYRQSLGQGLEFLIYFQGNSAPDKSGLPSDRFSAERTGGSVSTLTIQRTQQEDSAVYLCASSSDRGSEKLFFGSGTQLSVL.